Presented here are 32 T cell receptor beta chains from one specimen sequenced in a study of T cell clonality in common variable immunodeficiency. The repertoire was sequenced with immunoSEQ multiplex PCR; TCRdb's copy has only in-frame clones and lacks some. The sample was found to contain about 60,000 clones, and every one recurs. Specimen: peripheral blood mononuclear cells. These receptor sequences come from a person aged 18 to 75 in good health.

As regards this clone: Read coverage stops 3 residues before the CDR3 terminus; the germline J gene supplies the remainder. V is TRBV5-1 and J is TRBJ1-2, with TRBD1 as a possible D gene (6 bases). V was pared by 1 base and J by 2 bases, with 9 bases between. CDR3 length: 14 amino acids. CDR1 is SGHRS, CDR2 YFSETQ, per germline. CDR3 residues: CASSLQGSNYGYTF. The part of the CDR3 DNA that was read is TGCGCCAGCAGCTTGCAGGGGAGCAACTATGGC.

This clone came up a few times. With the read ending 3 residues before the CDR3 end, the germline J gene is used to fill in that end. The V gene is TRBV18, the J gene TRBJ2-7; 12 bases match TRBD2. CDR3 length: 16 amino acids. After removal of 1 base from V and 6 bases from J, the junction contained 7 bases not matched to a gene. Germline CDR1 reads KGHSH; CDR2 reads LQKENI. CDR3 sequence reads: CASSPRLAGAKGEQYF. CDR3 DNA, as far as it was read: TGTGCCAGCTCACCACGACTAGCGGGAGCTAAGGGCGAG.

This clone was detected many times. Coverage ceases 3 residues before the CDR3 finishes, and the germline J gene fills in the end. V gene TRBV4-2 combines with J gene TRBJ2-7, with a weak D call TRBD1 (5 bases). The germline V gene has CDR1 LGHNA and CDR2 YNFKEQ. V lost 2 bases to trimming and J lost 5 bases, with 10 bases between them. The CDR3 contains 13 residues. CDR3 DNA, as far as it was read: TGTGCCAGCAGCCAACTTCTAGGGGACGAG. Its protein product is CASSQLLGDE. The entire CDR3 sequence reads CASSQLLGDEQYF.

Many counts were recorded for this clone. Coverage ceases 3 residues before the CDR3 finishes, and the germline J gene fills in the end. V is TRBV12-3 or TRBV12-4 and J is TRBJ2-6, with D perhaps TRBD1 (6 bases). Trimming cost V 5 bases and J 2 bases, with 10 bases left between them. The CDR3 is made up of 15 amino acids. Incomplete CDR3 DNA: TGTGCCAGCAGTGGACACAGGGCTGGGGCCAACGTC. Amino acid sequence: CASSGHRAGANV. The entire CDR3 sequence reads CASSGHRAGANVLTF.

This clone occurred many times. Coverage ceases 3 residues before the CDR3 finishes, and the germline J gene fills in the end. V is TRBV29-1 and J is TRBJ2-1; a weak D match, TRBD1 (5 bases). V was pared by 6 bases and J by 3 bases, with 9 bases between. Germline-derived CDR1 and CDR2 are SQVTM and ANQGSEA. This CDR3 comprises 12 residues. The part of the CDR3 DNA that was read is TGCAGCGTCCAGGGAAGCTACAATGAG. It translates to CSVQGSYNE. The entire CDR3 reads CSVQGSYNEQFF.

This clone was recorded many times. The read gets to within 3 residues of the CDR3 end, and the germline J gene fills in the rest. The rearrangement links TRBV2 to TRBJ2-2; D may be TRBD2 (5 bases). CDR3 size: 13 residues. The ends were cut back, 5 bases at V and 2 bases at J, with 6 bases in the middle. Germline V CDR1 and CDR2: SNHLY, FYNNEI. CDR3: CASSLANTGELFF. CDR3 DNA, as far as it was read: TGTGCCAGCAGTCTAGCCAACACCGGGGAG. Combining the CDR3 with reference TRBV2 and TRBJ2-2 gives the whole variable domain EPEVTQTPSHQVTQMGQEVILRCVPISNHLYFYWYRQILGQKVEFLVSFYNNEISEKSEIFDDQFSVERPDGSNFTLKIRSTKLEDSAMYFCASSLANTGELFFGEGSRLTVL.

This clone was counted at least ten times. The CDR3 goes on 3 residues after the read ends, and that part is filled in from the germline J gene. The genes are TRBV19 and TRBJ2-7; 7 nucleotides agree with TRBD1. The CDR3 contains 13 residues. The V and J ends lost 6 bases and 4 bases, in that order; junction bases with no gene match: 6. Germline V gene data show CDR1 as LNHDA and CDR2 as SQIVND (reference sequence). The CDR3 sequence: CASRTGTEYEQYF. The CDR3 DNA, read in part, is TGTGCCAGTAGAACCGGGACAGAGTACGAG.

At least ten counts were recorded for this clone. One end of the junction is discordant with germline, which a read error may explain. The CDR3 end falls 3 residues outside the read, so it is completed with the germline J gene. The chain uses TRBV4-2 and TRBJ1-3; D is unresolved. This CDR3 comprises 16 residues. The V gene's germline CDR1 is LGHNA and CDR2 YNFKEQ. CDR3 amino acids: CASSQDWAGSGNTIYF. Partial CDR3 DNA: TGCGCCAGCAGCCAAGATTGGGCAGGCTCTGGAAACACT.

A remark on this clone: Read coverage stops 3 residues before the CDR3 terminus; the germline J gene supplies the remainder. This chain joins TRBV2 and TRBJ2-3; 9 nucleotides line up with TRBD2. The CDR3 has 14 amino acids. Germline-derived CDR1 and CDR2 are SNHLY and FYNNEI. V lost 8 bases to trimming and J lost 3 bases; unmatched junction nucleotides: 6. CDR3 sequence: CASGGRAWTDTQYF. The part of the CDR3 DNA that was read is TGTGCCAGCGGCGGGAGGGCCTGGACAGATACG.

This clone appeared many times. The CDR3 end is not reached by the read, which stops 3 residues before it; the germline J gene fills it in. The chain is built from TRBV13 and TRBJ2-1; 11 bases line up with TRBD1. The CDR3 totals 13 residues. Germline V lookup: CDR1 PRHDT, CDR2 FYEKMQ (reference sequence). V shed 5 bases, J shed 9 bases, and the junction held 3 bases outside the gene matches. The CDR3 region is CASSRDRGVEQFF. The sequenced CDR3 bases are TGTGCCAGCAGCCGGGACAGGGGGGTTGAG.

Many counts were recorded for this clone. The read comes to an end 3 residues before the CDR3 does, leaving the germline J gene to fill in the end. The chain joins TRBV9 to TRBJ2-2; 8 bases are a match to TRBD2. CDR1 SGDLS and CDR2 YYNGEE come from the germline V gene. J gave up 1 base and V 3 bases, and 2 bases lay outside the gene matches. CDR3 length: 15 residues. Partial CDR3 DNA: TGTGCCAGCAGCGGAAGCGGGAGGAACACCGGGGAG. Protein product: CASSGSGRNTGE. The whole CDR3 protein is CASSGSGRNTGELFF.

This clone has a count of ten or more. CDR3 sequence reads: CASSSSSGNTEAFF. CDR3 DNA, as far as it was read: TGCGCCAGCAGCTCCTCCTCGGGGAACACTGAA. The chain uses TRBV5-1 and TRBJ1-1; D gene ambiguous. The read finishes 3 residues shy of the CDR3 end, and the germline J gene is used to complete it. The CDR3 is 14 amino acids. Germline V gene lookup returns CDR1 SGHRS and CDR2 YFSETQ. V lost 3 bases and J lost 1, with 10 bases in between.

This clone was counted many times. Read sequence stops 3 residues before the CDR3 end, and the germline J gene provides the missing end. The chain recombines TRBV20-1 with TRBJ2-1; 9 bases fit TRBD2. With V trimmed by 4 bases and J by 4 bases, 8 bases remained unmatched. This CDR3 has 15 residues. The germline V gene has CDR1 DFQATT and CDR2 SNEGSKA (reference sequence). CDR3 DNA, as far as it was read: TGCAGTGCTAAGGGGGCTAGCGGGACTTACAATGAG. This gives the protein CSAKGASGTYNE. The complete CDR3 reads CSAKGASGTYNEQFF.

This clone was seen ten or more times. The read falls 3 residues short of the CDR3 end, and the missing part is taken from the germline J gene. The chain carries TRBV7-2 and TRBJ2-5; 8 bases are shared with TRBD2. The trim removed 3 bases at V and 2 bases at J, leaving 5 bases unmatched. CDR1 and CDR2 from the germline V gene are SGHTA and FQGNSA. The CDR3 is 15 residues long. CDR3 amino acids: CASSFSGMGQETQYF. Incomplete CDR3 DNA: TGTGCCAGCAGCTTTAGCGGGATGGGGCAAGAGACC.

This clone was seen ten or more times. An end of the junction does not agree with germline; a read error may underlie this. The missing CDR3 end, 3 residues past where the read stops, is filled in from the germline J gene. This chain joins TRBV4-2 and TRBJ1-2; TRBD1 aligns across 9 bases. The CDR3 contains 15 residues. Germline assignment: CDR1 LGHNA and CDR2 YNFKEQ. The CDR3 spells CASSQGTGQIYGYTF. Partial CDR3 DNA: TGCGCCAGCAGCCAAGGGACAGGGCAGATCTATGGC.

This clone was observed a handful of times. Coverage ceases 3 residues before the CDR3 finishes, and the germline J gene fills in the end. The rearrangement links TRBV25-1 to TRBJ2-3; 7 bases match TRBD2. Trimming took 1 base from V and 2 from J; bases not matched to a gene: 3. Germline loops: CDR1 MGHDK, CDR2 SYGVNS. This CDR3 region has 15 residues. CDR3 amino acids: CASSEWEGHTDTQYF. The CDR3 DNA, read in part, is TGTGCCAGCAGTGAATGGGAGGGGCACACAGATACG.

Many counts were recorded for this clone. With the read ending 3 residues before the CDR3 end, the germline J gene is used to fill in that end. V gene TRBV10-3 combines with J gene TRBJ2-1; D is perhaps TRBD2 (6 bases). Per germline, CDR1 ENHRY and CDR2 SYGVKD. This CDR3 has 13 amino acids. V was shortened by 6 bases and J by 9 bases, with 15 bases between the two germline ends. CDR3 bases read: TGTGCCATCAGGCCGGGGGTTTCGGGTGAG. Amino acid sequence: CAIRPGVSGE. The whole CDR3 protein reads CAIRPGVSGEQFF.

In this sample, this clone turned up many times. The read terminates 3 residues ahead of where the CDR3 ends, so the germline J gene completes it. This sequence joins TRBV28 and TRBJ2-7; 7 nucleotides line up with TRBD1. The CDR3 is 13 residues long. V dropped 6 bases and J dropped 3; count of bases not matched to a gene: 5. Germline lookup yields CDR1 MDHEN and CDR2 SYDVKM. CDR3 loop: CASRRQGVYEQYF. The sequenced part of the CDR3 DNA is TGTGCCAGCAGACGACAGGGTGTCTACGAG.

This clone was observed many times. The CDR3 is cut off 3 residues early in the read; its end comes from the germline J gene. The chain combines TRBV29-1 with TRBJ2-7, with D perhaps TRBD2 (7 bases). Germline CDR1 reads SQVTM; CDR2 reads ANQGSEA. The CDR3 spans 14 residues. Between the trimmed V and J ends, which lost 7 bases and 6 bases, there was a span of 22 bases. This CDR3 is CSAPSSGGGSEQYF. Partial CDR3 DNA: TGCAGCGCTCCCTCGTCGGGGGGCGGGAGCGAG.

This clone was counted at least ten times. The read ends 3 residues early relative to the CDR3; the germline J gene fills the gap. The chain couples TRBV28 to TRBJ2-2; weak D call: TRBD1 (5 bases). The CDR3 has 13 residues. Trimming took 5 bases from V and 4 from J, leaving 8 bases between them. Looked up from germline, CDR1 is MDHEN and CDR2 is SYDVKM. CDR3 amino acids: CASSTDSTGELFF. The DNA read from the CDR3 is TGTGCCAGCAGTACAGACAGCACCGGGGAG.

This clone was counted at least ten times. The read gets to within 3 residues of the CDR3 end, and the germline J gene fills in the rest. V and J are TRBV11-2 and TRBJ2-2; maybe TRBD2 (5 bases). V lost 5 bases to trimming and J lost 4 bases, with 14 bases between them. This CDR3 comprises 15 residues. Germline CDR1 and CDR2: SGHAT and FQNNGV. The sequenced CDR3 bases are TGTGCCAGCAGCGTCAGAGCGGCATTCACCGGGGAG. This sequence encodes CASSVRAAFTGE. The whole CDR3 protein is CASSVRAAFTGELFF.

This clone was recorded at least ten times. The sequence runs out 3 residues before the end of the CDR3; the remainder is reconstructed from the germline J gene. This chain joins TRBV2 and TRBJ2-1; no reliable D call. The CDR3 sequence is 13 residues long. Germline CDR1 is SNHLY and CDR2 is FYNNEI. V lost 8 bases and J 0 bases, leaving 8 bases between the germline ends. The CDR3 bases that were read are TGTGCCAGCCGGGTCCTCTCCTACAATGAG. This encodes CASRVLSYNE. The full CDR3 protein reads CASRVLSYNEQFF.

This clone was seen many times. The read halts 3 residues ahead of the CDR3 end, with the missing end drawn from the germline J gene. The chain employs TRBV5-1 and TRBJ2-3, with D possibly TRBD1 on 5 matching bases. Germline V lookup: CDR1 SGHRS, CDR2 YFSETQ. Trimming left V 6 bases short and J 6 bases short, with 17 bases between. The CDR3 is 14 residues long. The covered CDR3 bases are TGCGCCAGCATTGAGGACCCGGCAGGGGATACG. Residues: CASIEDPAGDT. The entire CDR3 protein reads CASIEDPAGDTQYF.

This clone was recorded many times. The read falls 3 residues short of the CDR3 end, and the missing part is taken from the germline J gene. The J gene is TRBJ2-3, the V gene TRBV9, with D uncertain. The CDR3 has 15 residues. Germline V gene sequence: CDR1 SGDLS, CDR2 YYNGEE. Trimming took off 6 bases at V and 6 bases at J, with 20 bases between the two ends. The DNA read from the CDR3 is TGTGCCAGCACAAAAGCTTCCTCCCAAGAGGATACG. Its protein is CASTKASSQEDT. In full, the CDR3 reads CASTKASSQEDTQYF.

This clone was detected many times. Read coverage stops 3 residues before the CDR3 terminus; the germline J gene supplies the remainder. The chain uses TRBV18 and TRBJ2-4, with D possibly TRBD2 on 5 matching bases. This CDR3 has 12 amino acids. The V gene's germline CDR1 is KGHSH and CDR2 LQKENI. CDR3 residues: CASSPPDWFQYF. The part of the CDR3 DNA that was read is TGTGCCAGCTCACCACCGGACTGGTTT.

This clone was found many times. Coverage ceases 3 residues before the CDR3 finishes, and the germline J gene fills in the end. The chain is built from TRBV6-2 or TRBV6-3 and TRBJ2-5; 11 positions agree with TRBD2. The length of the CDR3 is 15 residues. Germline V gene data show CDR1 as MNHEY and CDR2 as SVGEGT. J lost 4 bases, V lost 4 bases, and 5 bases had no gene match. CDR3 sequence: CASSFLAGGRETQYF. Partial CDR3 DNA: TGTGCCAGCAGTTTCCTAGCGGGAGGACGAGAGACC.

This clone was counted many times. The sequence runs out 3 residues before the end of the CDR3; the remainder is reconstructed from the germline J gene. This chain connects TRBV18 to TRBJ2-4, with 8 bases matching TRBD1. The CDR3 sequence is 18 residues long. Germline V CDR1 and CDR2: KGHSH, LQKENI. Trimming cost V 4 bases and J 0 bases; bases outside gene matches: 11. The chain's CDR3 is CASSLYRQGLSAKNIQYF. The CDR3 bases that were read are TGTGCCAGCTCACTTTATCGACAGGGGTTATCAGCCAAAAACATT.

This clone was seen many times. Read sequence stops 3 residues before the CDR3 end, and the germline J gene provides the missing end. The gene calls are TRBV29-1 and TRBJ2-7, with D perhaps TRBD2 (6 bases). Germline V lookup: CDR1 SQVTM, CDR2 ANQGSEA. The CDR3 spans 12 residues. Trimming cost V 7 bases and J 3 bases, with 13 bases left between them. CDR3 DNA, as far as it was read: TGCAGCGCCCTGATGGGGGGCTACGAG. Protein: CSALMGGYE. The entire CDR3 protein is CSALMGGYEQYF.

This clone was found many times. The sequenced CDR3 bases are TGTGCCAGCAGCCTAAGGGGTAATAATTCACCC. Encoded protein: CASSLRGNNSP. The whole CDR3 region reads CASSLRGNNSPLHF. The chain links TRBV28 to TRBJ1-6, with D possibly matching TRBD1 (5 bases). The read ends 3 residues before the CDR3 terminus; that terminus is restored from the germline J gene. The CDR3 length is 14 residues. V lost 6 bases and J 5 bases, leaving 11 bases between the germline ends. Per the germline V gene, CDR1 is MDHEN and CDR2 is SYDVKM.

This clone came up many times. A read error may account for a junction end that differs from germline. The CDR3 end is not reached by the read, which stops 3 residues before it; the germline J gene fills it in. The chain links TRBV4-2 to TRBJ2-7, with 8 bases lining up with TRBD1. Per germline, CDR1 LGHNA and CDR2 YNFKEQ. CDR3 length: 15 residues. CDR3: CASSPSDRDTYEQYF. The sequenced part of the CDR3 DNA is TGCGCCAGCAGCCCCTCGGACAGGGATACCTACGAG.

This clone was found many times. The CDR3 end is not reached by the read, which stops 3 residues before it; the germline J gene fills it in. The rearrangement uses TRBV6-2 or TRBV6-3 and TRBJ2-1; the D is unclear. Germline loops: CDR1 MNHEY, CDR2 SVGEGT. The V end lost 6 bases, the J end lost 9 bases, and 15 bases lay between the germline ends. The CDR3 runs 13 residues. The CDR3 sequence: CASRPSDWVEQFF. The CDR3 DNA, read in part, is TGTGCCAGCAGACCATCAGACTGGGTTGAG.

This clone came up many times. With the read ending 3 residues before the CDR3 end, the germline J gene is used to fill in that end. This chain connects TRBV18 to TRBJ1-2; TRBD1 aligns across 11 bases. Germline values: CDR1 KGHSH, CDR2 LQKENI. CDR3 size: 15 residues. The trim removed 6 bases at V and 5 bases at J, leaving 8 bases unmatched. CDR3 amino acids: CASSLTGQGAYGYTF. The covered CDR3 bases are TGTGCCAGCTCCCTAACAGGACAGGGGGCGTATGGC.